This T cell receptor beta chain originates from a study of shared clonotypes between healthy human individuals. Germline V lookup: CDR1 MNHEY, CDR2 SMNVEV (reference sequence). V lost 5 bases, J lost 9 bases, and 18 bases lay in between. The CDR3 sequence is 14 residues long. TCRdb's copy holds only in-frame clones and misses some; the assay was immunoSEQ multiplex PCR. In the table there are some 1,400,000 clones, roughly 96% of which are singletons. The specimen was naive CD4+ T cells sorted from blood. Subset given: CD45RA+ positively selected. The chain is built from TRBV27 and TRBJ2-3; D may correspond to TRBD1 or TRBD2 (5 bases each). This clonotype was obtained from a man aged 30 to 45 in good health. The CDR3 DNA reads as TGTGCCAGCAGTGCCCGGGACCCAAGCCGCACGCAGTATTTT. Its translation is CASSARDPSRTQYF.